The next 17 T cell receptor beta chains were all read from a single sample in a study of control samples from healthy donors and cancer patients. TCRdb's copy holds only in-frame clones and misses some; the assay was immunoSEQ multiplex PCR. This sample has fewer than 150,000 clones, with approximately 90% found just once. Sequencing was performed on blood. These receptors were taken from a woman between 18 and 30 years old in good health.

V is TRBV3-1 (or the pseudogene TRBV3-2) and J is TRBJ1-1, with a possible D match to TRBD1 (6 bases). V was cut by 4 bases and J by 0 bases, with 12 bases left in between. In germline, CDR1 is LGHDT, CDR2 YNNKEL (reference sequence). The CDR3 covers 15 residues. The CDR3 DNA is TGTGCCAGCAGCCCATTCGGGGGCATGAACACTGAAGCTTTCTTT. Its translation is CASSPFGGMNTEAFF.

This chain links TRBV11-2 with TRBJ2-2; D may match TRBD1 or TRBD2 (5 bases each). Germline lookup yields CDR1 SGHAT and CDR2 FQNNGV. The CDR3 consists of 13 residues. The germline V and J ends were trimmed by 8 bases and 7 bases, with 14 bases remaining between them. The CDR3 is CASFRGQGGELFF. DNA for the CDR3: TGTGCCAGCTTCCGGGGTCAGGGCGGGGAGCTGTTTTTT.

V is TRBV29-1 and J is TRBJ1-1; a possible D gene is TRBD1 (5 bases). Trimming left V 7 bases short and J 1 base short, with 22 bases between. The CDR3 runs 16 residues. Germline V CDR1 and CDR2: SQVTM, ANQGSEA. The CDR3 spells CSAKPRGPISNTEAFF. The CDR3 DNA sequence: TGCAGCGCGAAACCTAGGGGACCGATTTCGAACACTGAAGCTTTCTTT.

The rearrangement uses TRBV7-9 and TRBJ1-1, with 7 bases lining up with TRBD1. This CDR3 spans 16 amino acids. Germline V gene lookup returns CDR1 SEHNR and CDR2 FQNEAQ (reference sequence). V was clipped by 5 bases and J by 7 bases; unmatched bases: 16. CDR3 coding DNA: TGTGCCAGCAGCGAAACCGGACAGGCTCTCCACTATGAAGCTTTCTTT. The encoded protein is CASSETGQALHYEAFF.

The CDR3 bases are TGCACCAGCAGCGTTCTGAGACCTCTCGGAAGCGGGACTTACGAGCAGTACTTC. Its translation is CTSSVLRPLGSGTYEQYF. V usage is TRBV1 and J usage is TRBJ2-7; whether TRBD2, the table's D call, matches the DNA was not checked. TRBV1 is reported as a pseudogene. CDR3 size: 18 residues.

The rearrangement links TRBV4-3 to TRBJ1-2; maybe TRBD1 (6 bases). Germline CDR1 reads LGHNA; CDR2 reads YSLEER. The CDR3 extends over 18 amino acids. V was cut by 1 base and J by 3 bases, with 21 bases left in between. CDR3: CASSQVLIWDTRDYGYTF. In DNA form, the CDR3 reads TGCGCCAGCAGCCAAGTTTTAATCTGGGACACTCGAGACTATGGCTACACCTTC.

This chain uses TRBV30 with TRBJ2-7; TRBD2 matches 8 bases. The V gene's germline CDR1 is GTSNPN and CDR2 SVGIG (reference sequence). V shed 2 bases and J 4 bases; nucleotides not matched to a gene: 4. The CDR3 is made up of 13 amino acids. The CDR3 nucleotides read TGTGCCTGGAGTCTTAGCGGGAAATACGAGCAGTACTTC. It encodes CAWSLSGKYEQYF.

The chain carries TRBV20-1 and TRBJ2-1, with D uncertain. The CDR3 is 11 residues long. Germline V gene lookup returns CDR1 DFQATT and CDR2 SNEGSKA (reference sequence). V lost 5 bases to trimming and J lost 3 bases, with 5 bases between them. CDR3 sequence (DNA): TGCAGTGCTTCTAACTACAATGAGCAGTTCTTC. This gives the protein CSASNYNEQFF.

V and J are TRBV3-1 (or the pseudogene TRBV3-2) and TRBJ1-6; 9 positions agree with TRBD1. From germline, CDR1 is LGHDT and CDR2 YNNKEL (reference sequence). V lost 3 bases and J lost 9; bases outside the gene matches: 3. CDR3 length: 14 amino acids. The CDR3 nucleotides read TGTGCCAGCAGCCAGGGACAGGGAAGTTCACCCCTCCACTTT. It translates to CASSQGQGSSPLHF.

The chain combines TRBV7-9 with TRBJ1-6; no definite D call. The germline gives CDR1 SEHNR, CDR2 FQNEAQ (reference sequence). V lost 1 base to trimming and J lost 11 bases, with 6 bases between them. The CDR3 has 12 amino acids. The DNA for the CDR3 is TGTGCCAGCAGCTTAGTAGGTCCACCCCTCCACTTT. It specifies CASSLVGPPLHF.

The chain carries TRBV10-2 and TRBJ1-6, with 7 bases identical to TRBD1. Per germline, CDR1 WSHSY and CDR2 SAAADI. The length of the CDR3 is 17 residues. The trim removed 5 bases at V and 4 bases at J, leaving 11 bases unmatched. The CDR3 nucleotides are TGCGCCAGCAGTCCACAGGGGCCCTCGGCTTATAATTCACCCCTCCACTTT. Translating gives CASSPQGPSAYNSPLHF.

The chain is built from TRBV7-2 and TRBJ2-1, with a possible D match to TRBD2 (6 bases). The CDR3 totals 15 residues. CDR1 and CDR2 (germline): SGHTA, FQGNSA. V was trimmed by 1 base and J by 12 bases, leaving 19 bases between them. The CDR3 reads CASSLGPPPGGTQFF. CDR3 bases: TGTGCCAGCAGCTTAGGGCCTCCGCCGGGCGGGACGCAGTTCTTC.

This clone was found a few times. The chain has TRBV4-2 and TRBJ2-7, with D unresolved. The CDR3 sequence is 12 residues long. Trimming cost V 2 bases and J 2 bases, with 4 bases left between them. CDR1 is LGHNA and CDR2 is YNFKEQ in the germline V gene. CDR3 DNA: TGTGCCAGCAGCCAACCCCCCTACGAGCAGTACTTC. It translates to CASSQPPYEQYF.

This sequence joins TRBV18 and TRBJ1-3; no clear D. The CDR3 sequence is 14 residues long. Germline V lookup: CDR1 KGHSH, CDR2 LQKENI. V gave up 6 bases and J gave up 4 bases, with 13 bases separating them. The CDR3 region has the DNA TGTGCCAGCTCCCCTGATGTAGGAGGAAACACCATATATTTT. This encodes CASSPDVGGNTIYF.

The chain couples TRBV6-2 or TRBV6-3 to TRBJ1-1; 8 bases align to TRBD1. Per the germline V gene, CDR1 is MNHEY and CDR2 is SVGEGT. Trimming took 6 bases from V and 1 from J; bases not matched to a gene: 13. The CDR3 loop spans 17 amino acids. CDR3 in DNA: TGTGCCAGCAGACCTTTCGGACAGGGTGGAACGAACACTGAAGCTTTCTTT. This translates into CASRPFGQGGTNTEAFF.

The chain recombines TRBV10-3 with TRBJ1-3; tentative D call: TRBD1 (5 bases). The V end was cut by 8 bases, the J end by 2 bases, with 13 bases between. Looked up from germline, CDR1 is ENHRY and CDR2 is SYGVKD. This CDR3 comprises 14 residues. CDR3 protein: CAIRPGGTGNTIYF. In nucleotides, the CDR3 is TGTGCCATCCGACCCGGGGGGACTGGAAACACCATATATTTT.

The rearrangement joins TRBV18 to TRBJ1-4; D might be TRBD1 (6 bases). Trimming took 2 bases from V and 0 from J, leaving 10 bases between them. This CDR3 contains 16 residues. Germline loops: CDR1 KGHSH, CDR2 LQKENI. The CDR3 DNA reads as TGTGCCAGCTCACCAGGGGGCCCCGCAACTAATGAAAAACTGTTTTTT. Its translation is CASSPGGPATNEKLFF.